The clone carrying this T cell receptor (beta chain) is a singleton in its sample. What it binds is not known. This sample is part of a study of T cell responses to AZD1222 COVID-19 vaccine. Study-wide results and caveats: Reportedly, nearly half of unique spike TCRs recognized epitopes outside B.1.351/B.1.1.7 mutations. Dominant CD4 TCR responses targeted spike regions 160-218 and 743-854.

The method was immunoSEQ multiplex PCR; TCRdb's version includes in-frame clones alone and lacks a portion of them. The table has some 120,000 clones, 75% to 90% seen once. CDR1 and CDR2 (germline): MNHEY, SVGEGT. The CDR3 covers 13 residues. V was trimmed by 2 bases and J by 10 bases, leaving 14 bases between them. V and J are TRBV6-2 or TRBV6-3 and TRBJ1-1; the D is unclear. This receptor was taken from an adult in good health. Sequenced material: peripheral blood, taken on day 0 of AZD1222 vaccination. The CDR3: CASSYPLALAAFF. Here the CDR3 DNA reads TGTGCCAGCAGTTACCCGTTGGCTTTGGCAGCTTTCTTT.